This is a list of T cell receptor beta chains from one sample in a study of T cells after yellow fever vaccination. TCRdb reprocessed the 5' RACE reads with MiXCR, giving one entry per CDR3 protein. Here the sample spans some 340,000 distinct CDR3 sequences, around a tenth being singletons. Sequences were derived from CD4+ T cells sorted from PBMCs, sampled 45 days after the yellow fever booster vaccination. The receptors were gathered from a man aged 18 to 30 who received the YFV17D yellow fever vaccine. Each CDR3 is given with its conserved first and last residue.

>TRBJ2-1|TRBV20-1
CSATGGGAYNEQFF
>TRBJ2-3|TRBV5-4
CASSLASGTDTQYF
>TRBJ2-2|TRBV24-1
CAARGITGELFF
>TRBJ2-1|TRBV12-3/TRBV12-4
CASSQTDPEQFF
>TRBJ1-4|TRBV7-6
CASSLSGGSNEKLFF
>TRBJ2-2|TRBV7-9
CASSLAWGDRNTGELFF
>TRBJ2-7|TRBV6-5
CASSPGARVGYEQYF
>TRBJ2-7|TRBV6-5
CASSYSRSGFYEQYF
>TRBJ2-3|TRBV7-2
CASSLDGGATDTQYF
>TRBJ2-7|TRBV6-2/TRBV6-3
CASSKGQGYEQYF
>TRBJ2-5|TRBV11-2
CASSLATPSETQYF
>TRBJ2-2|TRBV2
CASSVETANTGELFF
>TRBJ1-1|TRBV5-1
CASSSDTEAFF
>TRBJ1-6|TRBV4-1
CASSRGAGDLNSYNSPLHF
>TRBJ2-1|TRBV2
CATGAWGMNEQFF
>TRBJ2-1|TRBV4-3
CASSQDLGGGVANEQFF
>TRBJ2-1|TRBV3-1
CASSQERAGGPYNEQFF
>TRBJ1-2|TRBV12-3/TRBV12-4
CASSQNEASTF
>TRBJ1-2|TRBV6-1
CASRATGGWRYGYTF
>TRBJ1-2|TRBV5-4
CASSSVGTDNYGYTF
>TRBJ2-5|TRBV6-6
CASSADSRRCRF
>TRBJ1-2|TRBV7-2
CASSLAGSSANYGYTF
>TRBJ2-2|TRBV15
CATSRDSVGTLRTGELFF
>TRBJ1-4|TRBV4-3
CASSQARGTTNEKLFF
>TRBJ2-2|TRBV7-2
CASSPPGGRVAGELFF
>TRBJ2-3|TRBV4-2
CASSQDGRGSDTQYF
>TRBJ1-3|TRBV4-1
CASSRDRAFPDSGNTIYF
>TRBJ2-5|TRBV6-5
CASSYERQTPFQYF
>TRBJ1-2|TRBV2
CASSAGTDNYGYTF
>TRBJ1-3|TRBV7-2
CASSARQGSGNTIYF